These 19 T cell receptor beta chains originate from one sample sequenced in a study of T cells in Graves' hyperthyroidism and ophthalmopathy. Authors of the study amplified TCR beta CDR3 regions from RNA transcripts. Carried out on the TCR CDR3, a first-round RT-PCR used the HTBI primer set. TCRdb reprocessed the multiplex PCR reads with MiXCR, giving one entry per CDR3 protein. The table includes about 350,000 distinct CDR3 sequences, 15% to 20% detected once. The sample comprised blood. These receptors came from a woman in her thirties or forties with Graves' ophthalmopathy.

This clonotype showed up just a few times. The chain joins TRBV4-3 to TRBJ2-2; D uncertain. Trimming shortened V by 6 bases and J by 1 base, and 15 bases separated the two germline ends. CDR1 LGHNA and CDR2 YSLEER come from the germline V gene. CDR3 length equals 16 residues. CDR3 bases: TGCGCCAGCAGGCCCGGTCGGGCAGGGAACACCGGGGAGCTGTTTTTT. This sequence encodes CASRPGRAGNTGELFF.

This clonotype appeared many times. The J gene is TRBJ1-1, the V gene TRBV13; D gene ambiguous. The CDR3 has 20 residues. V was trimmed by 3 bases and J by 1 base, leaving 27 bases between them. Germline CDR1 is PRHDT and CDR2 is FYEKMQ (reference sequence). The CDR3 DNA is TGTGCCAGCAGCTTCCCAAGTGCGACGGAGCTAAGGCGGAAGAACACTGAAGCTTTCTTT. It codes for CASSFPSATELRRKNTEAFF.

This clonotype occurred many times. CDR3 sequence reads: CASSMGGSGELFF. In DNA, the CDR3 is TGTGCCAGTAGTATGGGGGGCTCCGGGGAGCTGTTTTTT. This rearrangement joins TRBV19 to TRBJ2-2; D may match TRBD1 or TRBD2 (6 bases each). Germline CDR1 and CDR2: LNHDA and SQIVND (reference sequence). The CDR3 totals 13 residues. The ends were cut back, 3 bases at V and 6 bases at J, with 8 bases in the middle.

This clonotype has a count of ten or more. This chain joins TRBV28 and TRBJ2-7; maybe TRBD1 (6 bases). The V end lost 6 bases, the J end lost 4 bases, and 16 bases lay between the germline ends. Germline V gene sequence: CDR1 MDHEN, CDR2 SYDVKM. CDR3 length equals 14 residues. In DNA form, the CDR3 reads TGTGCCAGCAGGTCCCCAGGGGCTTCGTACGAGCAGTACTTC. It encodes CASRSPGASYEQYF.

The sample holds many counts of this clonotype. The CDR3 loop reads CASSALTGNNQPQHF. CDR3 DNA: TGTGCCAGCAGTGCCTTGACAGGGAATAATCAGCCCCAGCATTTT. V and J are TRBV27 and TRBJ1-5; 7 bases are shared with TRBD1. The CDR3 is 15 residues long. V dropped 5 bases and J dropped 4; count of bases not matched to a gene: 8. CDR1 and CDR2 from the germline V gene are MNHEY and SMNVEV (reference sequence).

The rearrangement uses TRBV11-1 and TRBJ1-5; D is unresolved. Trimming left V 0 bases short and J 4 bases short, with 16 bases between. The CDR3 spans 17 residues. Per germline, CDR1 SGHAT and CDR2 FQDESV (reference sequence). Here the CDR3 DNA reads TGTGCCAGCAGCTTAGCGCTGGGTCAGGAGAAGAATCAGCCCCAGCATTTT. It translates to CASSLALGQEKNQPQHF.

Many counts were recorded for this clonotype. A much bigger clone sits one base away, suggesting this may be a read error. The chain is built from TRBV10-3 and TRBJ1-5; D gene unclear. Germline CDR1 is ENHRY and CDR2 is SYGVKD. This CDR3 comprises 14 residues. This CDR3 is CAVSDGRGRQPQHF. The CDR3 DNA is TGTGCCGTCAGTGATGGTAGAGGCCGTCAGCCCCAGCATTTT.

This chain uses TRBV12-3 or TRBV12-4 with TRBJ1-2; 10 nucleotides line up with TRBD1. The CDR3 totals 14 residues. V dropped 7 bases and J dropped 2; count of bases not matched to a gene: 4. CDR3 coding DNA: TGTGCCAGCATCAAGGACAGGGGGAACTATGGCTACACCTTC. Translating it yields CASIKDRGNYGYTF.

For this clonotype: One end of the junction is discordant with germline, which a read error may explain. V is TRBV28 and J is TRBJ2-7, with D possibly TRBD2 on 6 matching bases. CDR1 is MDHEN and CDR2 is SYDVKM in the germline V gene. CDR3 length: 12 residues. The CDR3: CASTWGEGEQSF. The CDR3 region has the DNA TGTGCCAGCACTTGGGGGGAAGGTGAGCAGTCCTTC.

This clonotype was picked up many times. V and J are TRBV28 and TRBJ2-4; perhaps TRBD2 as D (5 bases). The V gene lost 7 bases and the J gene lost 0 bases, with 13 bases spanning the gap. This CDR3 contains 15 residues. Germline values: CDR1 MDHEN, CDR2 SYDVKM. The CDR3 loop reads CASTVGEGAKNIQYF. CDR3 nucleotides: TGTGCCAGCACCGTCGGGGAAGGAGCCAAAAACATTCAGTACTTC.

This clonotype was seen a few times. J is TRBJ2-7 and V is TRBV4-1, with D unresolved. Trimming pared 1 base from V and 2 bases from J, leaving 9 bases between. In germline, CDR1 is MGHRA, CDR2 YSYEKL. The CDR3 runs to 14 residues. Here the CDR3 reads CASSQVRSTYEQYF. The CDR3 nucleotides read TGCGCCAGCAGCCAAGTTCGTTCAACCTACGAGCAGTACTTC.

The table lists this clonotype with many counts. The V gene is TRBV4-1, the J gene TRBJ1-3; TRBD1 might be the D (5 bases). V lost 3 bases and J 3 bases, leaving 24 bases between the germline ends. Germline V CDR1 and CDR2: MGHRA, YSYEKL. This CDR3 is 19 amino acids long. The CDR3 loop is CASSHLLTTDSGGGNTIYF. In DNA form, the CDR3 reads TGCGCCAGCAGCCATCTCCTAACCACCGACAGCGGGGGTGGAAACACCATATATTTT.

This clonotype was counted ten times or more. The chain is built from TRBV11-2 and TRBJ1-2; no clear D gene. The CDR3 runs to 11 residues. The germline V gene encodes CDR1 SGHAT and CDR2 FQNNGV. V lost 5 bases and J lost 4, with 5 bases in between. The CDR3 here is CASSDGYGYTF. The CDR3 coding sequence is TGTGCCAGCAGCGACGGCTATGGCTACACCTTC.

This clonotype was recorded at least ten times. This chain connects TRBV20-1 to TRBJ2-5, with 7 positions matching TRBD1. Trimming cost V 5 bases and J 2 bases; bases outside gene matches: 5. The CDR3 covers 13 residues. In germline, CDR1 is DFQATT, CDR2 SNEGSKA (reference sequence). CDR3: CSAVGDSQETQYF. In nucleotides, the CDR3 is TGCAGTGCTGTTGGGGACAGTCAAGAGACCCAGTACTTC.

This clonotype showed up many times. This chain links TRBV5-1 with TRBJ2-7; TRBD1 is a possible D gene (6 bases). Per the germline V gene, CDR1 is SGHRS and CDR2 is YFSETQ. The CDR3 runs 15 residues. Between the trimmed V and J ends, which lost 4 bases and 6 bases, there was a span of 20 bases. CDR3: CASSPGDLLRFEQYF. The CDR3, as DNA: TGCGCCAGCAGCCCAGGGGACCTACTACGCTTCGAGCAGTACTTC. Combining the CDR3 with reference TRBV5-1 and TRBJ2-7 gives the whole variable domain KAGVTQTPRYLIKTRGQQVTLSCSPISGHRSVSWYQQTPGQGLQFLFEYFSETQRNKGNFPGRFSGRQFSNSRSEMNVSTLELGDSALYLCASSPGDLLRFEQYFGPGTRLTVT.

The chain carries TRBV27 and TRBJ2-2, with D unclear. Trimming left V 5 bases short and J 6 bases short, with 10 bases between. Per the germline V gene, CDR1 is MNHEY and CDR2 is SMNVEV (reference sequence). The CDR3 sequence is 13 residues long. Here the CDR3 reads CASSPTMAGELFF. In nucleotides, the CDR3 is TGTGCCAGCAGTCCAACTATGGCCGGGGAGCTGTTTTTT.

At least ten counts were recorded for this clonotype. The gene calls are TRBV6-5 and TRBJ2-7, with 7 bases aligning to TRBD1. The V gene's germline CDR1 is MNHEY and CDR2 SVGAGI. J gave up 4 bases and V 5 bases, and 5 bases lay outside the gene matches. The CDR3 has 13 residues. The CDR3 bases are TGTGCCAGCAGTAGGGACAGTGAGTACGAGCAGTACTTC. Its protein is CASSRDSEYEQYF.

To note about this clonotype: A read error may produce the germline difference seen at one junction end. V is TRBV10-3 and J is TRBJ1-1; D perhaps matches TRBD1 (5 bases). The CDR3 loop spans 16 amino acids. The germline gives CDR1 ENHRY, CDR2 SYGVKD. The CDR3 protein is CASSESLQGVNTEAFF. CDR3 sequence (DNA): TGTGCCAGCAGTGAGTCTCTGCAGGGTGTGAACACTGAAGCTTTCTTT.

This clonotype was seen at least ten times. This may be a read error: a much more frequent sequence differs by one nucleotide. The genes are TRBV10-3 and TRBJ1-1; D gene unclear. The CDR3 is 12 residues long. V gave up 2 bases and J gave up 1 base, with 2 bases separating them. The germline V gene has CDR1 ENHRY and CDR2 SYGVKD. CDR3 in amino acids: CAISEGNTEAFF. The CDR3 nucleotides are TGTGCCATCAGTGAGGGGAACACTGAAGCTTTCTTT.